A single sample gave rise to the 19 T cell receptor beta chains below, sequenced in a study of T cell repertoires in cytomegalovirus infection. A single record per CDR3 protein comes from TCRdb applying MiXCR to the reads. The sample has around 350,000 distinct CDR3 sequences; 15% to 20% are singletons. Sequenced sample: PBMCs. The receptors were sampled from a human donor in good health (CMV status not recorded). Some clones in this sample may be carry-over from other donors' samples.

This clonotype was recorded at least ten times. This rearrangement joins TRBV7-2 to TRBJ2-5; the D gene is possibly TRBD2 (6 bases). The germline gives CDR1 SGHTA, CDR2 FQGNSA. This CDR3 region has 14 residues. Trimming removed 4 bases at V and 1 base at J, with 10 bases between. CDR3 bases: TGTGCCAGCAGCTCTAATAGCGGCCAAGAGACCCAGTACTTC. This translates into CASSSNSGQETQYF.

This chain joins TRBV28 and TRBJ2-7; TRBD1 aligns across 12 bases. Germline V gene data show CDR1 as MDHEN and CDR2 as SYDVKM. The V and J ends lost 6 bases and 5 bases, in that order; junction bases with no gene match: 11. The CDR3 runs 16 residues. The CDR3 region is CASRYGGTGGIHEQYF. As DNA, the CDR3 is TGTGCCAGCAGATACGGAGGGACAGGGGGCATTCACGAGCAGTACTTC.

This clonotype was counted ten times or more. The gene calls are TRBV7-6 and TRBJ2-7, with 10 bases fitting TRBD1. The CDR3 covers 16 residues. The V gene end was trimmed by 1 base and the J gene end by 0 bases; junction bases not matched to a gene: 3. The germline V gene has CDR1 SGHVS and CDR2 FNYEAQ. The CDR3: CASSLGRTGGSYEQYF. CDR3 sequence (DNA): TGTGCCAGCAGCTTAGGAAGGACAGGGGGCTCCTACGAGCAGTACTTC.

This clonotype has more than one count but fewer than ten. V gene TRBV18 combines with J gene TRBJ1-5; 7 positions agree with TRBD1. The germline V gene encodes CDR1 KGHSH and CDR2 LQKENI. V dropped 4 bases and J dropped 10; count of bases not matched to a gene: 4. The CDR3 runs 12 residues. The CDR3 sequence is CASSRQGDPQHF. The CDR3 nucleotides are TGTGCCAGCTCACGACAGGGCGACCCCCAGCATTTT.

Concerning this clonotype itself: The CDR3 ends on some other residue instead of the conserved phenylalanine or tryptophan, so this is likely a read error. J is TRBJ1-5 and V is TRBV2; TRBD1 agrees at 8 bases. With V trimmed by 6 bases and J by 3 bases, 7 bases remained unmatched. The germline CDR1 and CDR2 sequences are SNHLY and FYNNEI. This CDR3 spans 15 amino acids. The CDR3 sequence: CASRGTGGNNQPQHY. Written as DNA, the CDR3 is TGTGCCAGCAGGGGAACAGGGGGGAACAATCAGCCCCAGCATTAT.

The chain carries TRBV28 and TRBJ1-2; 7 bases line up with TRBD1. Germline CDR1 reads MDHEN; CDR2 reads SYDVKM. The CDR3 has 12 amino acids. The J segment lost 9 bases and the V segment lost 3 bases, leaving 4 bases of the junction unmatched. The DNA for the CDR3 is TGTGCCAGCAGTTTTAGGGGACAGCGCTACACCTTC. It translates to CASSFRGQRYTF.

The chain couples TRBV5-4 to TRBJ2-5, with 9 bases lining up with TRBD2. The CDR3 consists of 16 residues. V lost 4 bases, J lost 2 bases, and 9 bases stayed unmatched. CDR1 SGHNT and CDR2 YYREEE come from the germline V gene (reference sequence). The CDR3 protein is CASSPGLARKQETQYF. CDR3 DNA sequence: TGTGCCAGCAGCCCTGGACTAGCGAGGAAACAAGAGACCCAGTACTTC.

This clonotype was counted only a few times. The rearrangement joins TRBV4-1 to TRBJ2-7; TRBD2 agrees at 10 bases. CDR1 is MGHRA and CDR2 is YSYEKL in the germline V gene. This CDR3 region has 18 residues. The V segment lost 0 bases and the J segment 3 bases; nucleotides outside the gene matches: 11. The CDR3 region has the DNA TGCGCCAGCAGCCAAGAAGGGGGTCCGGGACTAGCGTACTACGAGCAGTACTTC. Encoded protein: CASSQEGGPGLAYYEQYF.

The chain employs TRBV7-9 and TRBJ1-5; no clear D gene. This CDR3 contains 13 residues. Germline lookup yields CDR1 SEHNR and CDR2 FQNEAQ (reference sequence). Trimming left V 3 bases short and J 7 bases short, with 10 bases between. The CDR3, as DNA: TGTGCCAGCAGCTTTTTTGAAGGCCAGCCCCAGCATTTT. As protein: CASSFFEGQPQHF.

The chain carries TRBV7-2 and TRBJ1-1; 9 bases agree with TRBD1. Unmatched junction bases numbered 4, after V lost 1 base and J lost 4 bases. CDR3 length equals 15 residues. The germline gives CDR1 SGHTA, CDR2 FQGNSA. In DNA, the CDR3 is TGTGCCAGCAGCTTAGGGGGACAGGGTTTCACTGAAGCTTTCTTT. Translating gives CASSLGGQGFTEAFF.

This clonotype was seen once. The chain has TRBV20-1 and TRBJ1-6; 7 bases are a match to TRBD1. Germline V lookup: CDR1 DFQATT, CDR2 SNEGSKA (reference sequence). J gave up 8 bases and V 2 bases, and 9 bases lay outside the gene matches. This CDR3 contains 15 residues. The CDR3 nucleotides read TGCAGTGCTAGATGGGGGACAGTAGACGATTCACCCCTCCACTTT. This gives the protein CSARWGTVDDSPLHF.

This clonotype was picked up a small number of times. The gene calls are TRBV28 and TRBJ1-5; D remains ambiguous. Germline CDR1 reads MDHEN; CDR2 reads SYDVKM. The CDR3 sequence is 13 residues long. Trimming cost V 5 bases and J 6 bases, with 11 bases left between them. CDR3 DNA: TGTGCCAGCAGTCGAGTGGTAACTCAGCCCCAGCATTTT. Protein: CASSRVVTQPQHF. Based on the CDR3 plus reference TRBV28 and TRBJ1-5, the full variable domain is DVKVTQSSRYLVKRTGEKVFLECVQDMDHENMFWYRQDPGLGLRLIYFSYDVKMKEKGDIPEGYSVSREKKERFSLILESASTNQTSMYLCASSRVVTQPQHFGDGTRLSIL.

This clonotype has a count of ten or more. The CDR3 nucleotides read TGTGCCAGCAGCTCAATGGCGGCATTTGAGCAGTTCTTC. This gives the protein CASSSMAAFEQFF. The J gene is TRBJ2-1, the V gene TRBV7-9; D gene unclear. There are 13 residues in the CDR3. The ends were cut back, 4 bases at V and 9 bases at J, with 13 bases in the middle. Per germline, CDR1 SEHNR and CDR2 FQNEAQ (reference sequence).

The table lists this clonotype with a few counts. V is TRBV5-1 and J is TRBJ1-3; D remains unclear. Germline V gene lookup returns CDR1 SGHRS and CDR2 YFSETQ. The CDR3 spans 14 residues. Trimming took off 7 bases at V and 5 bases at J, with 16 bases between the two ends. The DNA of the CDR3 is TGCGCCAGCTCAGTTTCGAGTGGGAGAAACACCATATATTTT. Protein product: CASSVSSGRNTIYF.

The chain links TRBV12-3 or TRBV12-4 to TRBJ2-7; 9 bases agree with TRBD1. This CDR3 is 15 amino acids long. The V gene end was trimmed by 6 bases and the J gene end by 3 bases; junction bases not matched to a gene: 9. Here the CDR3 reads CASSERTGAYYEQYF. Here the CDR3 DNA reads TGTGCCAGCAGCGAACGGACAGGGGCGTACTACGAGCAGTACTTC.

This clonotype has a count of ten or more. The CDR3 sequence is CASSHGTGREQYF. DNA of the CDR3: TGTGCCAGCAGCCACGGGACAGGGAGAGAGCAGTACTTC. The V gene is TRBV7-8, the J gene TRBJ2-7; TRBD1 matches at 9 bases. CDR1 and CDR2 from the germline V gene are SGHVS and FQNEAQ. Trimming cost V 5 bases and J 7 bases; bases outside gene matches: 6. The CDR3 totals 13 residues.

The chain recombines TRBV2 with TRBJ1-1, with D unclear. V was cut by 9 bases and J by 0 bases, with 11 bases left in between. Germline values: CDR1 SNHLY, CDR2 FYNNEI. This CDR3 spans 13 amino acids. The CDR3 spells CARFSPMNTEAFF. As DNA, the CDR3 is TGTGCCAGGTTTAGTCCAATGAACACTGAAGCTTTCTTT.

The rearrangement joins TRBV12-3 or TRBV12-4 to TRBJ1-1; a weak D match, TRBD1 (5 bases). The CDR3 sequence is 15 residues long. V lost 7 bases to trimming and J lost 3 bases, with 18 bases between them. The CDR3 loop reads CASTPGRLVYTEAFF. CDR3 nucleotide sequence: TGTGCCAGCACCCCGGGACGCCTTGTGTACACTGAAGCTTTCTTT.

This clonotype was counted between two and nine times. This chain links TRBV28 with TRBJ2-5; D unresolved. CDR3 size: 14 residues. The V end was cut by 3 bases, the J end by 3 bases, with 11 bases between. CDR1 and CDR2 (germline): MDHEN, SYDVKM. CDR3 residues: CASSFRPTEETQYF. The CDR3 DNA follows: TGTGCCAGCAGTTTTAGGCCTACGGAAGAGACCCAGTACTTC.